The rows below give T cell receptor beta chains drawn from one sample of a study of cytomegalovirus exposure and HLA in healthy donors. The repertoire was sequenced with immunoSEQ multiplex PCR; TCRdb's copy has only in-frame clones and lacks some. This table has approximately 97,000 clones, over 60% appearing once. Sequences were obtained from PBMCs. These TCRs come from a male donor in good health and CMV-seropositive. CDR3s include the opening cysteine and the closing phenylalanine or tryptophan. The order of the fields is J gene, clone size, V gene, D gene, CDR3 protein, CDR3 DNA. A D gene is named only where the DNA matches it firmly. The listing skips clone size in some rows; elsewhere it reads once, few, many or a size class.

TRBJ1-5 | . | TRBV9 | TRBD1 | CASSVEQGSQPQHF | TGTGCCAGCAGCGTAGAACAGGGGAGTCAGCCCCAGCATTTT
TRBJ1-1 | once | TRBV5-4 | . | CASSPGGVLNTEAFF | TGTGCCAGCAGCCCGGGGGGGGTTTTGAACACTGAAGCTTTCTTT
TRBJ1-6 | . | TRBV5-6 | . | CASSLVSGSLNSPLHF | TGTGCCAGCAGCTTGGTTTCCGGGTCGCTGAATTCACCCCTCCACTTT
TRBJ1-2 | . | TRBV6-1 | . | CASSALIIVPLANYGYTF | TGTGCCAGCAGTGCTCTCATCATTGTTCCGTTAGCTAACTATGGCTACACCTTC
TRBJ2-5 | . | TRBV2 | . | CASTQGGAGETQYF | TGTGCCAGCACGCAAGGGGGGGCTGGAGAGACCCAGTACTTC
TRBJ1-2 | . | TRBV30 | . | CAWTRERGGYTF | TGTGCCTGGACCAGAGAAAGAGGGGGCTACACCTTC
TRBJ2-5 | . | TRBV25-1 | TRBD1 | CASSEYGRGQETQYF | TGTGCCAGCAGTGAATACGGCAGGGGGCAAGAGACCCAGTACTTC
TRBJ1-3 | . | TRBV30 | . | CAWSNPGSHSGNTIYF | TGTGCCTGGAGTAACCCCGGGAGCCACTCTGGAAACACCATATATTTT
TRBJ1-5 | few | TRBV5-6 | TRBD1 | CASSLGQGSNQPQHF | TGTGCCAGCAGCTTGGGACAGGGCAGCAATCAGCCCCAGCATTTT
TRBJ1-2 | . | TRBV15 | TRBD1 | CATSRDPSRTGGFYGYTF | TGTGCCACCAGCAGAGATCCTTCACGGACAGGGGGCTTCTATGGCTACACCTTC
TRBJ2-1 | . | TRBV6-5 | TRBD1 | CASSRTGQDNEQFF | TGTGCCAGCAGTCGGACAGGGCAAGACAATGAGCAGTTCTTC
TRBJ2-3 | . | TRBV11-3 | . | CASSLATDTQYF | TGTGCCAGCAGCTTAGCGACAGATACGCAGTATTTT
TRBJ1-2 | once | TRBV5-1 | TRBD1 | CASSSRTGVGYTF | TGCGCCAGCAGCTCTCGGACAGGGGTCGGCTACACCTTC
TRBJ2-1 | . | TRBV5-1 | TRBD2 | CASSTTSGGRYNEQFF | TGCGCCAGCAGCACTACTAGCGGGGGGAGATACAATGAGCAGTTCTTC
TRBJ1-2 | . | TRBV9 | . | CASSVEEVSYGYTF | TGTGCCAGCAGCGTAGAGGAGGTTTCCTATGGCTACACCTTC
TRBJ2-3 | . | TRBV27 | . | CASSRGGQGFTDTQYF | TGTGCCAGCAGCCGCGGGGGCCAGGGATTCACAGATACGCAGTATTTT
TRBJ2-5 | . | TRBV5-1 | TRBD2 | CASRVEAGPQETQYF | TGCGCCAGCAGAGTAGAAGCGGGGCCACAAGAGACCCAGTACTTC
TRBJ2-7 | . | TRBV4-3 | . | CASSQEYSAGYYEQYF | TGCGCCAGCAGCCAAGAGTATTCGGCAGGGTACTACGAGCAGTACTTC
TRBJ1-6 | . | TRBV27 | TRBD1 | CASGPRGQSPLHF | TGTGCCAGCGGACCCAGGGGGCAATCACCCCTCCACTTT
TRBJ2-1 | . | TRBV5-1 | TRBD2 | CASSPPSGRGGGNEQFF | TGCGCCAGCAGCCCGCCTTCGGGGCGGGGGGGCGGGAATGAGCAGTTCTTC
TRBJ2-5 | few | TRBV4-3 | . | CASSQAWTGGIGTQYF | TGCGCCAGCAGCCAAGCTTGGACGGGCGGGATTGGGACCCAGTACTTC
TRBJ1-1 | . | TRBV29-1 | TRBD1 | CSALPGQGGMGLPGTEAFF | TGCAGTGCCCTCCCGGGACAGGGCGGAATGGGGCTCCCGGGGACTGAAGCTTTCTTT
TRBJ1-4 | few | TRBV6-1 | . | CASSEAQYSPRQFNEKLFF | TGTGCCAGCAGTGAAGCCCAATATTCACCCCGACAGTTTAATGAAAAACTGTTTTTT
TRBJ1-5 | . | TRBV7-2 | . | CASSWTLNQPQHF | TGTGCCAGCAGCTGGACACTAAATCAGCCCCAGCATTTT
TRBJ1-2 | . | TRBV27 | . | CASSLPDSDGYTF | TGTGCCAGCAGTTTACCCGACAGCGATGGCTACACCTTC
TRBJ1-2 | . | TRBV7-9 | . | CASSRLGASLDYGYTF | TGTGCCAGCAGCCGGTTGGGGGCCAGTCTAGACTATGGCTACACCTTC
TRBJ1-2 | . | TRBV15 | . | CATSPVAPGDYGYTF | TGTGCCACCAGTCCTGTGGCGCCCGGAGACTATGGCTACACCTTC
TRBJ2-7 | . | TRBV27 | . | CASSPGGSYEQYF | TGTGCCAGCAGTCCCGGTGGCTCCTACGAGCAGTACTTC
TRBJ1-5 | . | TRBV30 | . | CAWSLGHRNQPQHF | TGTGCCTGGAGCCTAGGACACCGCAATCAGCCCCAGCATTTT
TRBJ2-1 | . | TRBV6-5 | . | CASGLAAMTYNEQFF | TGTGCCAGTGGACTGGCGGCCATGACTTACAATGAGCAGTTCTTC
TRBJ1-4 | . | TRBV6-1 | TRBD1 | CASRDRGWEKLFF | TGTGCCAGCAGGGACAGGGGGTGGGAAAAACTGTTTTTT
TRBJ1-4 | . | TRBV15 | . | CATSRDDSGLFF | TGTGCCACCAGCAGGGACGACAGTGGTCTGTTTTTT
TRBJ1-5 | once | TRBV7-2 | TRBD1 | CASSPGGYSNQPQHF | TGTGCCAGCAGCCCAGGGGGCTATAGCAATCAGCCCCAGCATTTT
TRBJ2-1 | . | TRBV6-5 | TRBD2 | CASRGTSGYNEQFF | TGTGCCAGCAGAGGGACTAGCGGATACAATGAGCAGTTCTTC
TRBJ1-6 | . | TRBV14 | . | CASSQEVGPLHF | TGTGCCAGCAGCCAAGAAGTCGGGCCCCTCCACTTT
TRBJ1-2 | . | TRBV4-1 | TRBD1 | CASSQDGGQGFRGYTF | TGCGCCAGCAGCCAGGATGGCGGACAGGGGTTTAGAGGCTACACCTTC
TRBJ1-2 | . | TRBV6-4 | . | CASSDSPGTPYGYTF | TGTGCCAGCAGTGACTCCCCCGGGACACCTTATGGCTACACCTTC
TRBJ2-3 | . | TRBV9 | TRBD2 | CASSGASGGARDTQYF | TGTGCCAGCAGCGGGGCTAGCGGGGGGGCCCGAGATACGCAGTATTTT
TRBJ2-2 | few | TRBV6-1 | . | CASSEQGSNTGELFF | TGTGCCAGCAGTGAACAGGGATCGAACACCGGGGAGCTGTTTTTT
TRBJ1-5 | few | TRBV27 | TRBD1 | CASSLQGNFRAQHF | TGTGCCAGCAGTCTACAGGGGAACTTCAGGGCCCAGCATTTT
TRBJ2-7 | . | TRBV7-2 | TRBD2 | CASSLELAGAYEQYF | TGTGCCAGCAGCTTAGAGCTAGCGGGGGCCTACGAGCAGTACTTC
TRBJ1-2 | . | TRBV6-5 | . | CASSYVGGNYGYTF | TGTGCCAGCAGTTACGTGGGGGGAAACTATGGCTACACCTTC
TRBJ2-7 | . | TRBV6-6 | TRBD2 | CASSGTSGVRSYEQYF | TGTGCCAGCAGTGGGACTAGCGGGGTCAGATCCTACGAGCAGTACTTC
TRBJ2-7 | . | TRBV5-4 | TRBD1 | CASSLDRGNYEQYF | TGTGCCAGCAGCTTGGACAGGGGCAACTACGAGCAGTACTTC
TRBJ2-5 | . | TRBV9 | TRBD2 | CASSVGSRGAGETQYF | TGTGCCAGCAGCGTAGGGTCGCGGGGGGCCGGGGAGACCCAGTACTTC
TRBJ1-2 | . | TRBV2 | . | CASSLSGEGYGYTF | TGTGCCAGCAGCCTCTCCGGGGAAGGGTATGGCTACACCTTC
TRBJ1-2 | . | TRBV5-6 | TRBD1 | CASSLRLAGTGRSYTF | TGTGCCAGCAGCTTGAGGTTGGCAGGGACAGGGCGAAGCTACACCTTC
TRBJ1-4 | once | TRBV7-9 | TRBD1 | CASSSRQGAVTNEKLFF | TGTGCCAGCAGCTCCCGACAGGGAGCGGTGACTAATGAAAAACTGTTTTTT
TRBJ1-3 | . | TRBV14 | TRBD1 | CASSQGQGWGNTIYF | TGTGCCAGCAGCCAAGGACAGGGCTGGGGAAACACCATATATTTT
TRBJ2-4 | once | TRBV13 | . | CASSPRRDSNIQYF | TGTGCCAGCAGCCCCCGGCGGGATAGCAACATTCAGTACTTC
TRBJ1-2 | . | TRBV28 | TRBD1 | CASLLIGTRGDYGYTF | TGTGCCAGCTTACTTATAGGGACCAGGGGGGACTATGGCTACACCTTC